This is a list of T cell receptor beta chains from one sample in a study of T cell repertoires in cytomegalovirus infection. These TCRs are of unknown antigen specificity. Via MiXCR, TCRdb re-called the reads, giving one row per CDR3 protein. The data hold tens of thousands of distinct CDR3 sequences, with over 15% observed a single time. This material consisted of CD8+ T cells from cultured PBMCs, taken from culture after CMV antigen stimulation. Receptors originate from a human donor in good health (CMV status not recorded). Some clones in this sample may be carry-over from other donors' samples. Both conserved end residues are part of each CDR3. The D gene is left open where the match is weak. Only some rows state a clone size, as once, few, many or a class for expanded clones.

cdr3_aa cdr3_nt j_call clone_size d_call v_call
CASSQDARSEQYF TGCGCCAGCAGCCAAGATGCCAGGTCCGAGCAGTACTTC TRBJ2-7 . . TRBV4-3
CASSLPGKEQYF TGTGCCAGCAGTTTACCCGGGAAAGAGCAGTACTTC TRBJ2-7 medium-sized . TRBV27
CASSLGGNGEQFF TGTGCCAGCAGCTTAGGGGGAAACGGTGAGCAGTTCTTC TRBJ2-1 . . TRBV7-2
CASSLGSTKNIQYF TGTGCCAGCAGCTTGGGAAGTACCAAAAACATTCAGTACTTC TRBJ2-4 . . TRBV7-4
CATSTMGQGPWEQYF TGTGCCACCAGCACAATGGGACAGGGCCCTTGGGAGCAGTACTTC TRBJ2-7 . TRBD1 TRBV15
CASSYPPDYGYTF TGTGCCAGCAGTTACCCCCCCGACTATGGCTACACCTTC TRBJ1-2 few . TRBV6-2/TRBV6-3
CASSLGSHPADTQYF TGTGCCAGCAGCTTGGGGTCCCATCCAGCAGATACGCAGTATTTT TRBJ2-3 . . TRBV5-4
CASSSDIAQRRDETQYF TGTGCCAGCAGTTCCGATATAGCTCAACGGAGGGATGAGACCCAGTACTTC TRBJ2-5 . . TRBV6-5
CASSPRLAGKGDEQFF TGTGCCAGCAGCCCAAGACTAGCGGGAAAGGGGGATGAGCAGTTCTTC TRBJ2-1 few TRBD2 TRBV7-3
CSVEYWNTEAFF TGCAGCGTTGAATACTGGAACACTGAAGCTTTCTTT TRBJ1-1 few . TRBV29-1
CASSYRIDRGGSYEQYF TGTGCCAGCAGCTACCGCATCGACAGGGGCGGCTCCTACGAGCAGTACTTC TRBJ2-7 few TRBD1 TRBV7-9
CASSLVEQSFGYTF TGTGCCAGCAGCTTAGTTGAGCAGAGCTTTGGCTACACCTTC TRBJ1-2 . . TRBV7-9
CASSLAHSANQPQHF TGTGCCAGCAGCTTAGCCCACAGCGCCAATCAGCCCCAGCATTTT TRBJ1-5 . . TRBV7-9
CASSQTFSGRANSYNEQFF TGTGCCAGCAGCCAAACGTTTAGCGGGAGGGCCAACTCCTACAATGAGCAGTTCTTC TRBJ2-1 . TRBD2 TRBV7-3
CASSLRSVGSTDEQFF TGTGCCAGCAGCTTAAGATCTGTTGGCAGCACCGATGAGCAGTTCTTC TRBJ2-1 . . TRBV7-3